Listed here are 22 T cell receptor beta chains from one sample, sequenced in a study of metastatic and nonmetastatic thyroid tumors. TCRdb reanalyzed the PCR reads with MiXCR. The table has roughly 70,000 clones, about 17% seen once. Prior to thyroid surgery, none of the patients had received any treatment. The sample consisted of blood. The receptors derive from a female donor with papillary thyroid cancer or a benign thyroid nodule (not recorded which). Some clones in this sample may be carry-over from other donors' samples.

As concerns this clone: Just one base apart from a much larger clone, this may be a read error. J is TRBJ2-5 and V is TRBV11-2; D gene unclear. This CDR3 has 11 residues. Germline CDR1 and CDR2: SGHAT and FQNNGV. CDR3 bases: TGTGCCAGCAGATTAGGAGAGACCCAGTACTTC. Translating gives CASRLGETQYF.

As regards this clone: This clone may be a read error of a much larger clone one base away. Distinct nucleotide sequences in the sample also encode this CDR3. The chain has TRBV2 and TRBJ2-3; 8 positions match TRBD2. CDR1 and CDR2 from the germline V gene are SNHLY and FYNNEI. The CDR3 extends over 14 amino acids. As DNA, the CDR3 is TGTGCCACTGAACTAGCGGTAAACACAGATACGCAATATTTT. It yields the protein CATELAVNTDTQYF.

The chain is built from TRBV11-2 and TRBJ2-3; TRBD2 matches 8 bases. The CDR3 contains 16 residues. Trimming at V came to 1 base and at J to 4 bases, leaving 7 bases not matched to a gene. The V gene's germline CDR1 is SGHAT and CDR2 FQNNGV. The CDR3 nucleotides are TGTGCCAGCAGCTTAGGAAACGGGAGGGGATCAGATACGCAGTATTTT. Amino acid sequence: CASSLGNGRGSDTQYF.

This clone was counted only a few times. The chain links TRBV25-1 to TRBJ2-7; 7 positions match TRBD2. V gave up 10 bases and J gave up 6 bases; unmatched junction bases: 9. The V gene's germline CDR1 is MGHDK and CDR2 SYGVNS. This CDR3 region has 12 residues. Here the CDR3 reads CATNLGGGEQYF. The CDR3 coding sequence is TGTGCCACAAACTTGGGCGGGGGCGAGCAGTACTTC.

This clone was detected many times. The rearrangement joins TRBV28 to TRBJ2-2; D might be TRBD2 (6 bases). Trimming pared 3 bases from V and 2 bases from J, leaving 10 bases between. The length of the CDR3 is 15 residues. Per the germline V gene, CDR1 is MDHEN and CDR2 is SYDVKM. The CDR3 sequence is CASSLGLLNTGELFF. CDR3 in DNA: TGTGCCAGCAGTTTGGGACTCCTTAACACCGGGGAGCTGTTTTTT.

V usage is TRBV20-1 and J usage is TRBJ2-1, with 14 bases lining up with TRBD2. In germline, CDR1 is DFQATT, CDR2 SNEGSKA (reference sequence). CDR3 length: 13 amino acids. The junction had 2 bases not matched to a gene; V was cut back by 6 bases and J by 7 bases. In DNA form, the CDR3 reads TGCAGTGCGGGGACTAGCGGGAGAAATGAGCAGTTCTTC. Translating it yields CSAGTSGRNEQFF.

This clone was detected ten times or more. V usage is TRBV19 and J usage is TRBJ1-2; tentatively, D is TRBD1 (6 bases). This CDR3 has 11 residues. Trimming took 3 bases from V and 8 from J, leaving 7 bases between them. Germline V gene sequence: CDR1 LNHDA, CDR2 SQIVND (reference sequence). As DNA, the CDR3 is TGTGCCAGTAGTATTGGGGGCGGCTACACCTTC. This encodes CASSIGGGYTF.

This clone showed up many times. The rearrangement uses TRBV28 and TRBJ2-1, with D tentatively TRBD2 (5 bases). The germline CDR1 and CDR2 sequences are MDHEN and SYDVKM. V was trimmed by 1 base and J by 6 bases, leaving 13 bases between them. CDR3 length equals 15 residues. The CDR3 sequence: CASSLSRGSFNEQFF. The CDR3 region has the DNA TGTGCCAGCAGTTTATCACGGGGTAGCTTCAATGAGCAGTTCTTC.

This clone was seen at least ten times. The V gene is TRBV11-3, the J gene TRBJ2-1; perhaps TRBD2 as D (5 bases). The CDR3 spans 13 residues. Germline V gene data show CDR1 as SGHNT and CDR2 as YENEEA. V was cut by 5 bases and J by 7 bases, with 12 bases left in between. The CDR3 region is CASSGRLGNEQFF. The CDR3 bases are TGTGCCAGCAGCGGGAGACTGGGTAATGAGCAGTTCTTC.

This clone was counted many times. The chain combines TRBV12-5 with TRBJ2-2, with 8 positions matching TRBD1. This CDR3 spans 17 amino acids. Per germline, CDR1 LGHNT and CDR2 FRNRAP. Unmatched junction bases numbered 4, after V lost 0 bases and J lost 1 base. This CDR3 is CASGLVLGTGNTGELFF. The CDR3 nucleotides read TGTGCTAGTGGTTTGGTCCTGGGGACAGGGAACACCGGGGAGCTGTTTTTT.

V usage is TRBV2 and J usage is TRBJ2-3; D unclear. Per the germline V gene, CDR1 is SNHLY and CDR2 is FYNNEI. This CDR3 spans 14 amino acids. The V gene lost 5 bases and the J gene lost 1 base, with 10 bases spanning the gap. The CDR3 bases are TGTGCCAGCAGTCCTGAACCCGGCACAGATACGCAGTATTTT. Its protein is CASSPEPGTDTQYF.

This clone came up many times. The CDR3: CAIGRGNNQPQHF. The CDR3 DNA reads as TGTGCCATCGGCCGTGGCAACAATCAGCCCCAGCATTTT. The chain links TRBV10-3 to TRBJ1-5; D not resolved. Germline V lookup: CDR1 ENHRY, CDR2 SYGVKD. V lost 8 bases and J 3 bases, leaving 11 bases between the germline ends. The CDR3 runs to 13 residues.

In its sample, this clone was seen many times. The rearrangement joins TRBV6-1 to TRBJ1-6; 9 bases agree with TRBD1. CDR1 is MNHNS and CDR2 is SASEGT in the germline V gene. With 5 bases clipped from V and 8 bases from J, the junction kept 10 bases outside the gene matches. This CDR3 has 16 residues. This CDR3 is CASSPTGGAGHSPLHF. CDR3 nucleotide sequence: TGTGCCAGCAGTCCCACAGGGGGCGCGGGCCATTCACCCCTCCACTTT.

This clone was recorded at least ten times. The germline gene is not matched at one end of the junction; a read error may be the cause. The V call is TRBV27, the J call TRBJ2-3; no clear D gene. The CDR3 covers 13 residues. Germline V gives CDR1 MNHEY, CDR2 SMNVEV (reference sequence). CDR3 coding DNA: TGTGCCAGCAGTTTTCCTGGCACAGATATGCAGTATTTT. Amino acid sequence: CASSFPGTDMQYF.

This clone has ten or more counts. This rearrangement joins TRBV9 to TRBJ1-5; 11 bases agree with TRBD1. The V and J ends lost 2 bases and 4 bases, in that order; junction bases with no gene match: 2. The CDR3 sequence is 15 residues long. Germline V lookup: CDR1 SGDLS, CDR2 YYNGEE. The CDR3 DNA sequence: TGTGCCAGCAGCGTTGGACAGGGGGCTAATCAGCCCCAGCATTTT. Its translation is CASSVGQGANQPQHF.

With regard to this clone: It may be a read error: a sequence one base away is much more abundant. This chain uses TRBV5-4 with TRBJ2-3; possibly TRBD2 for D (6 bases). The V and J ends lost 6 bases and 2 bases respectively, with 16 bases between them. This CDR3 has 15 residues. Germline V gives CDR1 SGHNT, CDR2 YYREEE (reference sequence). The CDR3, as DNA: TGTGCCAGCATATCTCCGGGACTTCACACAGATACGCAGTATTTT. This gives the protein CASISPGLHTDTQYF.

In this sample, this clone turned up many times. The V call is TRBV20-1, the J call TRBJ1-2, with D possibly being TRBD1 (5 bases). The germline gives CDR1 DFQATT, CDR2 SNEGSKA (reference sequence). The CDR3 contains 13 residues. V lost 6 bases to trimming and J lost 1 base, with 12 bases between them. CDR3 protein: CSATGDFNYGYTF. CDR3 bases: TGCAGTGCCACAGGAGACTTTAACTATGGCTACACCTTC.

This clone has at least ten counts. The CDR3 region is CASSPTDLGYGYTF. The CDR3 nucleotides are TGTGCCAGCAGTCCGACAGACCTAGGGTATGGCTACACCTTC. This chain connects TRBV6-1 to TRBJ1-2; D possibly corresponds to TRBD1 (5 bases). Germline CDR1 MNHNS, CDR2 SASEGT. Trimming stripped 5 bases from V and 5 bases from J, with 15 bases between. This CDR3 contains 14 residues.

This clone was found many times. This chain uses TRBV12-3 or TRBV12-4 with TRBJ1-1; 7 bases are shared with TRBD1. V dropped 3 bases and J dropped 7; count of bases not matched to a gene: 11. The CDR3 is made up of 15 amino acids. The CDR3 DNA follows: TGTGCCAGCAGTTTTCGCAACCCAAACAGGGGTGAAGCTTTCTTT. It yields the protein CASSFRNPNRGEAFF.

The table lists this clone with many counts. The V and J genes are TRBV7-2 and TRBJ2-7; no firm D call. Germline CDR1 reads SGHTA; CDR2 reads FQGNSA. CDR3 length: 13 amino acids. V was cut by 5 bases and J by 0 bases, with 8 bases left in between. The CDR3 sequence is CASSPPPSYEQYF. The CDR3 DNA sequence: TGTGCCAGCAGCCCACCCCCCTCCTACGAGCAGTACTTC. Full variable domain (rest looked up from reference TRBV7-2 and TRBJ2-7): GAGVSQSPSNKVTEKGKDVELRCDPISGHTALYWYRQSLGQGLEFLIYFQGNSAPDKSGLPSDRFSAERTGGSVSTLTIQRTQQEDSAVYLCASSPPPSYEQYFGPGTRLTVT.

With respect to this clone: This sequence may be a read error, since a much larger clone differs from it by one base. The V call is TRBV4-3, the J call TRBJ2-6; D may match TRBD1 or TRBD2 (5 bases each). Per germline, CDR1 LGHNA and CDR2 YSLEER. The CDR3 sequence is 18 residues long. Trimming removed 8 bases at V and 0 bases at J, with 20 bases between. CDR3 DNA sequence: TGCGCCAGCGGAACCTCTGGGACGCCCCGCTCTGGGGCCAACGTCCTGACTTTC. Translated, it gives CASGTSGTPRSGANVLTF.

This rearrangement joins TRBV30 to TRBJ2-7, with TRBD2 matching over 8 bases. V dropped 6 bases and J dropped 2; count of bases not matched to a gene: 9. CDR3 length: 14 residues. Germline loops: CDR1 GTSNPN, CDR2 SVGIG (reference sequence). The DNA for the CDR3 is TGTGCCTGCTCCCGCGGGGGGCCTACCTACGAGCAGTACTTC. Its protein is CACSRGGPTYEQYF.